This T cell receptor beta chain was sequenced during a study of T-cell reconstitution after alpha-beta-depleted transplantation in children. Preparation of the TCRbeta library used unique molecular identifiers. TCRdb re-derived calls from the PCR reads in MiXCR, one entry per CDR3 protein. This repertoire shows hundreds of thousands of distinct CDR3 sequences, 15% to 20% found once; its top ten account for under 1.2%. J lost 8 bases, V lost 3 bases, and 4 bases had no gene match. The CDR3 runs to 13 residues. The origin of this receptor is a human donor who donated a stem cell graft to a child with acute myeloid leukemia. Source: PBMCs from the stem cell graft donor, taken from the stem cell graft. This rearrangement joins TRBV12-3 or TRBV12-4 to TRBJ2-4, with 7 bases aligning to TRBD2. This CDR3 is CASSFGGRDIQYF. CDR3 DNA: TGTGCCAGCAGTTTCGGGGGGAGGGACATTCAGTACTTC.